The following is a T cell receptor beta chain sequence with its context. The data are from a study of blood T cell repertoires in COVID-19. Study-level background: Both acute and convalescent COVID-19 samples were obtained from the United States, Italy and Spain.

As originally analysed: Quantification of nucleated cells was approximated via reference gene primer amplification. This table comes from immunoSEQ multiplex PCR, and its TCRdb copy is limited to in-frame clones, with some not included. The DNA was the basis for D and trimming; V, J and clone size are from that table. The data contain around 250,000 clones, more than 75% of them singletons. In terms of age and location, participants ranged from roughly 18 to 95 years and lived in around 22 US areas. This CDR3 contains 13 residues. Trimming cost V 7 bases and J 8 bases; bases outside gene matches: 9. The sequence was collected from a woman between 45 and 60 years old who had recovered from COVID-19. The rearrangement uses TRBV12-3 or TRBV12-4 and TRBJ1-2; 8 nucleotides agree with TRBD1. Sequencing input: PBMCs or T cells enriched from blood (not recorded which). The CDR3 bases are TGTGCCAGCACCTGGACAGGGTTGGAAGGCTACACCTTC. This codes for CASTWTGLEGYTF.